Each of the 17 T cell receptor beta chains below was sequenced from the same sample in a study of CD8+CD57+ T cells in acquired aplastic anemia. The use of genomic DNA as template underpinned the TCR beta VDJ and CDR3 profiling. Using its own MiXCR run on the reads, TCRdb lists one record per CDR3 protein. Of about 400,000 distinct CDR3 sequences in the sample, under 80% were seen once. The material sequenced was sorted CD4+, CD8+, or CD8+CD57+ T cells (not recorded which) from PBMCs. The receptors derive from a human donor in good health, serving as a control.

V is TRBV20-1 and J is TRBJ2-1; TRBD2 matches at 9 bases. The CDR3 runs to 14 residues. Unmatched junction bases numbered 4, after V lost 3 bases and J lost 4 bases. In germline, CDR1 is DFQATT, CDR2 SNEGSKA (reference sequence). In DNA, the CDR3 is TGCAGTGCTAGGACGGGACTAGCATACAATGAGCAGTTCTTC. Protein product: CSARTGLAYNEQFF.

This clonotype has a handful of counts. The CDR3 does not end in the conserved phenylalanine or tryptophan, so this is likely a read error. The chain joins TRBV24-1 to TRBJ2-5, with D maybe TRBD1 (5 bases). This CDR3 comprises 13 residues. The V gene's germline CDR1 is KGHDR and CDR2 SFDVKD. The CDR3 DNA reads TGTGCCATCAGTAGTATGGGGCAAATGACCCAGTACCTC. It yields the protein CAISSMGQMTQYL.

At least ten counts were recorded for this clonotype. The chain couples TRBV30 to TRBJ1-1, with D hard to call. This CDR3 is 12 amino acids long. Germline lookup yields CDR1 GTSNPN and CDR2 SVGIG (reference sequence). V was pared by 3 bases and J by 3 bases, with 8 bases between. The CDR3 sequence: CAWRAAYTEAFF. The CDR3 DNA is TGTGCCTGGAGGGCGGCATACACTGAAGCTTTCTTT. The full variable domain, rest sourced from reference TRBV30 and TRBJ1-1, is SQTIHQWPATLVQPVGSPLSLECTVEGTSNPNLYWYRQAAGRGLQLLFYSVGIGQISSEVPQNLSASRPQDRQFILSSKKLLLSDSGFYLCAWRAAYTEAFFGQGTRLTVV.

The chain joins TRBV9 to TRBJ1-2, with D unclear. Trimming removed 7 bases from V and 13 bases from J, with 29 bases in between. The CDR3 is made up of 15 amino acids. CDR1 is SGDLS and CDR2 is YYNGEE in the germline V gene. Written as DNA, the CDR3 is TGTGCCAGCGGCGCCCGTCGGTGGGCGACACTTCGGGCCACCTTC. This translates into CASGARRWATLRATF.

With respect to this clonotype: A read error is likely, as this CDR3 ends without the conserved phenylalanine or tryptophan. No DNA is shown, since the ends of the CDR3 on it are uncertain; the CDR3 is the one TCRdb lists. The chain employs TRBV7-8 and TRBJ1-1. The germline V gene encodes CDR1 SGHVS and CDR2 FQNEAQ. Both ends counted, the CDR3 spans 13 residues. The CDR3 sequence is CASSLVRESYEQY.

Notes on this clonotype: Its ends do not fully match the called genes, so a read error is possible. The V gene is TRBV24-1, the J gene TRBJ1-2; tentative D call: TRBD1 (6 bases). Germline values: CDR1 KGHDR, CDR2 SFDVKD. The CDR3 sequence is 14 residues long. CDR3 sequence: CAIGAPDRNYDFAF. The CDR3, as DNA: TGTGCCATCGGGGCGCCCGACAGGAACTATGACTTCGCGTTC.

A single count supports this clonotype. A read error may account for a junction end that differs from germline. V usage is TRBV10-3 and J usage is TRBJ2-7; unclear D gene. This CDR3 has 13 amino acids. The germline gives CDR1 ENHRY, CDR2 SYGVKD. The CDR3 DNA reads as TGTGCCATCAGTGAGCCCCAGCCCTACGAGAAGTACTTC. It specifies CAISEPQPYEKYF.

With respect to this clonotype: Compared with germline, one end of the junction differs, possibly owing to a read error. The gene calls are TRBV5-5 and TRBJ1-3, with 8 bases aligning to TRBD1. The CDR3 sequence is 16 residues long. Per the germline V gene, CDR1 is SGHKS and CDR2 is YYEKEE (reference sequence). CDR3 in amino acids: CASSEKGQENGDTIYF. The CDR3 bases are TGCGCCAGCAGCGAAAAGGGACAGGAAAATGGGGACACCATATATTTT.

A remark on this clonotype: A junction boundary mismatches the germline segment, possibly from a read error. The chain combines TRBV7-2 with TRBJ1-1; D is ambiguous. The CDR3 is 14 amino acids. The V gene's germline CDR1 is SGHTA and CDR2 FQGNSA. The DNA for the CDR3 is TGTGCCAGCAGCGAGGAAGGGAGCAAAGAGACCCATTACTTT. It is translated as CASSEEGSKETHYF.

The chain carries TRBV15 and TRBJ2-1, with 7 bases fitting TRBD2. V gave up 5 bases and J gave up 9 bases; unmatched junction bases: 7. This CDR3 is 13 amino acids long. The V gene's germline CDR1 is LNHNV and CDR2 YYDKDF (reference sequence). The CDR3 bases are TGTGCCACCAGCGAGGGGAGGGGCGGTGAGCAGTTCTTC. The encoded protein is CATSEGRGGEQFF.

This clonotype was seen just once. A read error is possible here, since a much larger clone lies one base away. The V and J genes are TRBV5-4 and TRBJ2-7; 9 bases map to TRBD1. Germline-derived CDR1 and CDR2 are SGHNT and YYREEE (reference sequence). This CDR3 region has 17 residues. The CDR3 is CASRPGTGLYGSYKQYF. CDR3 nucleotide sequence: TGTGCCAGCAGACCCGGGACAGGGCTTTATGGCTCCTACAAGCAGTACTTC. Full variable domain (missing parts from reference TRBV5-4 and TRBJ2-7): ETGVTQSPTHLIKTRGQQVTLRCSSQSGHNTVSWYQQALGQGPQFIFQYYREEENGRGNFPPRFSGLQFPNYSSELNVNALELDDSALYLCASRPGTGLYGSYKQYFGPGTRLTVT.

This clonotype was found many times. The chain links TRBV19 to TRBJ1-2; TRBD1 agrees at 8 bases. Germline lookup yields CDR1 LNHDA and CDR2 SQIVND (reference sequence). With V trimmed by 5 bases and J by 5 bases, 10 bases remained unmatched. This CDR3 comprises 15 residues. The chain's CDR3 is CASSPPDRVWYGYTF. CDR3 sequence (DNA): TGTGCCAGTAGTCCCCCGGACAGGGTGTGGTATGGCTACACCTTC.

This chain connects TRBV7-2 to TRBJ2-5, with 7 bases aligning to TRBD2. Trimming removed 7 bases from V and 4 bases from J; junction bases left unmatched: 12. Germline CDR1 and CDR2: SGHTA and FQGNSA. This CDR3 comprises 15 residues. For the CDR3, the DNA is TGTGCCAGCACCCCCTGGGGCGGGGGAATAGAGACCCAGTACTTC. Protein: CASTPWGGGIETQYF.

On this clonotype: One end of the junction varies from germline; a read error may be responsible. The chain joins TRBV2 to TRBJ1-2, with 7 bases lining up with TRBD1. CDR1 SNHLY and CDR2 FYNNEI come from the germline V gene. This CDR3 has 14 amino acids. The CDR3 protein is CSSSDRAHNYGYTF. The CDR3 DNA reads as TGCTCCAGCAGTGACAGGGCGCATAACTATGGCTACACCTTC.

Regarding this clonotype: A much larger clone lies a single base off, so this may be a read error. Since no conserved phenylalanine or tryptophan closes the CDR3, a read error is the likely cause. This chain links TRBV6-2 or TRBV6-3 with TRBJ1-6; possible D gene TRBD1, 6 bases. The CDR3 spans 17 residues. V shed 7 bases and J shed 0 bases, with 16 bases lying between them. The germline V gene has CDR1 MNHEY and CDR2 SVGEGT. Here the CDR3 reads CASITGFMSSYNSPLHS. The CDR3 DNA sequence: TGTGCCAGCATTACAGGGTTTATGAGCTCCTATAATTCACCCCTCCACTCT.

Ten or more counts support this clonotype. The rearrangement joins TRBV6-1 to TRBJ2-1, with no clear D. In germline, CDR1 is MNHNS, CDR2 SASEGT. The CDR3 loop spans 14 amino acids. V shed 7 bases and J shed 4 bases, with 14 bases lying between them. The CDR3 coding sequence is TGTGCCAGCATCGCAGGAGTGTCTTACAATGAGCAGTTCTTC. Protein sequence: CASIAGVSYNEQFF.

This chain links TRBV10-3 with TRBJ2-7; TRBD2 matches at 8 bases. CDR1 and CDR2 from the germline V gene are ENHRY and SYGVKD. V lost 11 bases and J lost 1; bases outside the gene matches: 4. The CDR3 contains 12 residues. CDR3: CAPRGGSYEQYF. As DNA, the CDR3 is TGTGCCCCACGGGGGGGGTCCTACGAGCAGTACTTC.